This TCR beta chain originates from a study of blood T cells in healthy people across ages. On the study more broadly: About one barcoded beta molecule was captured per two T cells (by template switching). Study observations and caveats: Leaving the PBMCs unsorted stopped any conclusive comparison of naive versus antigen-experienced cells. CMV infection status of these donors was not known.

The germline V gene has CDR1 ENHRY and CDR2 SYGVKD. The junction had 2 bases not matched to a gene; V was cut back by 5 bases and J by 6 bases. The CDR3 runs 12 residues. Worth noting for this clonotype: Antigen specificity is unknown.

The use of a sample-barcoded 5' primer and a J-beta primer mix characterized a second PCR of 7 to 11 cycles. TCRdb itself ran the 5' RACE reads through MiXCR, one entry per CDR3 protein. This sample has about 1.5 million distinct CDR3 sequences; about 45% occur once, and the top ten carry about 4%. Researchers collected about 9.6 milliliters of peripheral blood from every single donor. This chain joins TRBV10-3 and TRBJ1-1; 8 bases are a match to TRBD1. The sequence was collected from a young woman in good health. Material: blood. CDR3 loop: CAISQGASEAFF. The CDR3 DNA is TGTGCCATCAGTCAGGGGGCTTCTGAAGCTTTCTTT.